This TCR beta chain was captured in a study of cytomegalovirus exposure and HLA in healthy donors. Broader study findings: Later analysis suggested most CMV-associated TCR beta chains were HLA-restricted.

Regarding this clone: Its specificity is unknown.

The CDR3 length is 13 residues. The germline CDR1 and CDR2 sequences are WSHSY and SAAADI. Deletions cut 6 bases from V and 0 bases from J, with 3 bases between. 13 Jbeta primers and 60 Vbeta primers were used for the PCR. Profiling relied on immunoSEQ multiplex PCR, and the TCRdb table lists in-frame clones only, not all of them. In the table there are roughly 84,000 clones, 65% to 85% of which are singletons. The sample comprised PBMCs. The J gene is TRBJ1-6, the V gene TRBV10-2, with D unresolved. This receptor was obtained from a man over 45 in good health and CMV-seronegative. The CDR3 protein is CASRSSYNSPLHF. In nucleotides, the CDR3 is TGCGCCAGCAGGAGCTCCTATAATTCACCCCTCCACTTT.